One and the same sample provided the 20 T cell receptor beta chains below, sequenced in a study of shared clonotypes between healthy human individuals (TCRdb year 2020). The protocol used for the library was the immunoSEQ multiplex PCR assay. The table was pulled from immuneACCESS by TCRdb, which kept in-frame rearrangements only. Such tables lose some clones; where checked, under half of the loss comes from unresolved V genes, and the rest has no known cause. This sample comprises hundreds of thousands of clones, about 74% of them detected only once. 12% of the sample rests with the top ten. Sequencing was performed on PBMCs. Receptor source: a woman aged 40 to 50 in good health. Some clones in this sample may be carry-over from other donors' samples.

V and J are TRBV30 and TRBJ2-2; D remains ambiguous. The V gene's germline CDR1 is GTSNPN and CDR2 SVGIG (reference sequence). This CDR3 comprises 13 residues. Trimming stripped 4 bases from V and 6 bases from J, with 12 bases between. The CDR3, as DNA: TGTGCCTGGACTTTGGCAGTTCCCGGGGAGCTGTTTTTT. Translated: CAWTLAVPGELFF.

The V call is TRBV9, the J call TRBJ1-2; 7 bases are a match to TRBD1. The CDR3 sequence is 17 residues long. Germline V lookup: CDR1 SGDLS, CDR2 YYNGEE. J was trimmed by 4 bases and V by 3 bases; bases with no gene match: 15. The CDR3 DNA follows: TGTGCCAGCAGCGCTGGGGAGCACAGGGGCGGCGGCTATGGCTACACCTTC. This codes for CASSAGEHRGGGYGYTF.

The chain joins TRBV7-9 to TRBJ1-1; D call uncertain. Germline-derived CDR1 and CDR2 are SEHNR and FQNEAQ (reference sequence). The CDR3 has 14 residues. The V and J ends lost 0 bases and 3 bases respectively, with 8 bases between them. The CDR3 sequence: CASSLARPYTEAFF. As DNA, the CDR3 is TGTGCCAGCAGCTTAGCGCGCCCCTACACTGAAGCTTTCTTT.

The rearrangement links TRBV30 to TRBJ1-5; possibly TRBD1 for D (5 bases). Trimming took 0 bases from V and 4 from J, leaving 10 bases between them. Germline V gene lookup returns CDR1 GTSNPN and CDR2 SVGIG (reference sequence). This CDR3 has 14 amino acids. The DNA for the CDR3 is TGTGCCTGGAGTGTTATGAGACAGAATCAGCCCCAGCATTTT. This translates into CAWSVMRQNQPQHF.

Only one count was recorded for this clone. The genes are TRBV7-2 and TRBJ2-1; 10 nucleotides line up with TRBD2. Unmatched junction bases numbered 6, after V lost 2 bases and J lost 8 bases. Germline V CDR1 and CDR2: SGHTA, FQGNSA. CDR3 length: 15 amino acids. For the CDR3, the DNA is TGTGCCAGCAGCTTAACGGGACTAGCGACGGATGAGCAGTTCTTC. Protein sequence: CASSLTGLATDEQFF.

The chain uses TRBV5-1 and TRBJ2-7, with TRBD2 as a possible D gene (6 bases). In germline, CDR1 is SGHRS, CDR2 YFSETQ. Trimming removed 2 bases at V and 1 base at J, with 13 bases between. This CDR3 contains 15 residues. The CDR3 sequence is CASSFDSGSSYEQYF. In nucleotides, the CDR3 is TGCGCCAGCAGCTTCGATAGCGGTTCTTCCTACGAGCAGTACTTC.

This clone has just one count. The chain joins TRBV14 to TRBJ1-4; maybe TRBD1 (6 bases). Trimming removed 2 bases from V and 3 bases from J, with 13 bases in between. The CDR3 has 16 amino acids. The germline V gene encodes CDR1 SGHDN and CDR2 FVKESK. The CDR3 is CASSQLDGGPNEKLFF. CDR3 DNA sequence: TGTGCCAGCAGCCAACTGGATGGGGGGCCTAATGAAAAACTGTTTTTT.

The chain uses TRBV5-1 and TRBJ2-7, with D possibly TRBD1 on 5 matching bases. Trimming took off 0 bases at V and 7 bases at J, with 17 bases between the two ends. Germline CDR1 SGHRS, CDR2 YFSETQ. The CDR3 loop spans 15 amino acids. The CDR3 loop reads CASSLEGRAAREQYF. The CDR3 coding sequence is TGCGCCAGCAGCTTGGAGGGCAGGGCGGCTAGAGAGCAGTACTTC.

This chain links TRBV7-9 with TRBJ1-1, with unresolved D. The ends were cut back, 7 bases at V and 3 bases at J, with 9 bases in the middle. Germline loops: CDR1 SEHNR, CDR2 FQNEAQ (reference sequence). This CDR3 contains 12 residues. This chain's CDR3 is CASNDGYTEAFF. Here the CDR3 DNA reads TGTGCCAGCAACGACGGTTACACTGAAGCTTTCTTT.

For the CDR3, the DNA is TGTGCTTCAGGGGGGGTGTCAGAGACCCAGTACTTC. Translated: CASGGVSETQYF. The V call is TRBV7-6, the J call TRBJ2-5; D tentatively reads TRBD1 or TRBD2 (7 bases each). CDR1 and CDR2 (germline): SGHVS, FNYEAQ. There are 12 residues in the CDR3. Combining the CDR3 with reference TRBV7-6 and TRBJ2-5 gives the whole variable domain GAGVSQSPRYKVTKRGQDVALRCDPISGHVSLYWYRQALGQGPEFLTYFNYEAQQDKSGLPNDRFSAERPEGSISTLTIQRTEQRDSAMYRCASGGVSETQYFGPGTRLLVL.

The chain uses TRBV11-3 and TRBJ1-5; the D is unclear. Trimming stripped 5 bases from V and 4 bases from J, with 15 bases between. The CDR3 has 15 residues. From germline, CDR1 is SGHNT and CDR2 YENEEA. The CDR3 DNA reads as TGTGCCAGCAGCCACGTTGCCGTGGGGAATCAGCCCCAGCATTTT. Translating it yields CASSHVAVGNQPQHF.

This clone was seen a single time. V and J are TRBV19 and TRBJ1-1; possibly TRBD1 for D (6 bases). The CDR3 consists of 13 residues. Germline V gene sequence: CDR1 LNHDA, CDR2 SQIVND (reference sequence). Trimming left V 7 bases short and J 10 bases short, with 19 bases between. CDR3 amino acids: CASTTRTVWGAFF. CDR3 sequence (DNA): TGTGCCAGTACGACTCGGACAGTTTGGGGAGCTTTCTTT.

Comment on this clone: The likely explanation is a read error, given a far larger clone one base away. This chain links TRBV30 with TRBJ1-2; a weak D match, TRBD1 (5 bases). CDR1 and CDR2 from the germline V gene are GTSNPN and SVGIG (reference sequence). The CDR3 runs 11 residues. The CDR3 region is CVWGPSRGYTF. The DNA of the CDR3 is TGTGTCTGGGGACCCTCCCGGGGCTACACCTTC.

The V and J genes are TRBV30 and TRBJ1-1, with 7 bases aligning to TRBD1. Looked up from germline, CDR1 is GTSNPN and CDR2 is SVGIG (reference sequence). With 0 bases clipped from V and 9 bases from J, the junction kept 4 bases outside the gene matches. This CDR3 is 12 amino acids long. In nucleotides, the CDR3 is TGTGCCTGGAGTGTAAGCAGGGGGAAAGCTTTCTTT. It translates to CAWSVSRGKAFF.

V gene TRBV28 combines with J gene TRBJ2-1, with 8 positions matching TRBD1. V dropped 6 bases and J dropped 7; count of bases not matched to a gene: 11. Germline V CDR1 and CDR2: MDHEN, SYDVKM. This CDR3 has 15 residues. The CDR3 DNA sequence: TGTGCCAGCAGACTCAACAGGGGGTGGGTAAATGAGCAGTTCTTC. Amino acids: CASRLNRGWVNEQFF.

For this clone: A much larger clone is a single base away; this may be a read error. This sequence joins TRBV6-1 and TRBJ2-7; D may be TRBD1 or TRBD2 (7 bases each). The CDR3 covers 16 residues. Germline CDR1 reads MNHNS; CDR2 reads SASEGT. CDR3 bases: TGTGCCAGCAGTGAAATAGCGGGCAGGGGGTCGTACGGGCAGTACTTC. The encoded protein is CASSEIAGRGSYGQYF.

This clone was picked up one time. The chain combines TRBV18 with TRBJ2-3; TRBD2 matches at 13 bases. With V trimmed by 0 bases and J by 4 bases, 4 bases remained unmatched. Germline V CDR1 and CDR2: KGHSH, LQKENI. The CDR3 consists of 17 residues. CDR3 residues: CASSPPTSGRFADTQYF. The CDR3 coding sequence is TGTGCCAGCTCACCACCGACTAGCGGGAGGTTCGCAGATACGCAGTATTTT. Supplemented by reference TRBV18 and TRBJ2-3, the full variable domain reads NAGVMQNPRHLVRRRGQEARLRCSPMKGHSHVYWYRQLPEEGLKFMVYLQKENIIDESGMPKERFSAEFPKEGPSILRIQQVVRGDSAAYFCASSPPTSGRFADTQYFGPGTRLTVL.

V gene TRBV7-9 combines with J gene TRBJ2-5, with TRBD1 as a possible D gene (6 bases). The CDR3 contains 15 residues. Trimming left V 5 bases short and J 2 bases short, with 15 bases between. CDR1 and CDR2 from the germline V gene are SEHNR and FQNEAQ (reference sequence). DNA for the CDR3: TGTGCCAGCAGCCCCGACTCAGGGGCACAAGAGACCCAGTACTTC. It is translated as CASSPDSGAQETQYF.

In its sample, this clone was seen a few times. The chain combines TRBV28 with TRBJ1-1, with 7 bases lining up with TRBD1. The germline CDR1 and CDR2 sequences are MDHEN and SYDVKM. This CDR3 contains 15 residues. Trimming removed 8 bases from V and 0 bases from J; junction bases left unmatched: 9. The CDR3 DNA sequence: TGTGCCAGCGGCAGGGACAGACCTTTGAACACTGAAGCTTTCTTT. Translating it yields CASGRDRPLNTEAFF.

Regarding this clone: Other DNA sequences in this specimen translate into the identical CDR3. The chain links TRBV5-1 to TRBJ2-1; D gene ambiguous. Germline lookup yields CDR1 SGHRS and CDR2 YFSETQ. Trimming removed 5 bases from V and 0 bases from J, with 6 bases in between. The CDR3 has 13 amino acids. The chain's CDR3 is CASSWDSYNEQFF. The CDR3 DNA follows: TGCGCCAGCAGTTGGGACTCCTACAATGAGCAGTTCTTC.